The T cell receptor (beta chain) under discussion was sequenced for a study of T cell responses to AZD1222 COVID-19 vaccine. Notes on this clone: Its specificity is unknown.

TCRdb's table, derived via immunoSEQ multiplex PCR, lists solely in-frame clones and lacks some. The table records about 120,000 clones, 88% of them present only once. The CDR3 loop spans 16 amino acids. V shed 4 bases, J shed 3 bases, and the junction held 6 bases outside the gene matches. Germline CDR1 and CDR2: SGHRS and YFSETQ. General study results and limits: Baseline seropositives among AZD1222 recipients totaled only five to seven.

The chain recombines TRBV5-1 with TRBJ1-6; 8 bases agree with TRBD1. Sequenced material: peripheral blood, taken on day 0 of AZD1222 vaccination. The source is an adult in good health. The DNA of the CDR3 is TGCGCCAGCAGCCCAGACGGACAGGGCTATAATTCACCCCTCCACTTT. Amino acid sequence: CASSPDGQGYNSPLHF. The full variable domain, its missing parts supplied by reference TRBV5-1 and TRBJ1-6, is KAGVTQTPRYLIKTRGQQVTLSCSPISGHRSVSWYQQTPGQGLQFLFEYFSETQRNKGNFPGRFSGRQFSNSRSEMNVSTLELGDSALYLCASSPDGQGYNSPLHFGNGTRLTVT.